One and the same sample provided the 14 T cell receptor beta chains below, sequenced in a study of blood T cell repertoires in COVID-19. Method: immunoSEQ multiplex PCR; TCRdb's copy keeps in-frame clones and lacks some. The data hold more than 95,000 clones, with about 79% observed a single time. Sequencing was carried out using peripheral blood. Every receptor here comes from a woman aged 80 or over with active or convalescent COVID-19.

The rearrangement uses TRBV30 and TRBJ1-1, with D unclear. V was shortened by 0 bases and J by 2 bases, with 4 bases between the two germline ends. CDR1 is GTSNPN and CDR2 is SVGIG in the germline V gene (reference sequence). The CDR3 loop spans 12 amino acids. The CDR3 region is CAWSVTNTEAFF. The CDR3 DNA follows: TGTGCCTGGAGTGTAACTAACACTGAAGCTTTCTTT.

This clone was counted once. This chain uses TRBV29-1 with TRBJ1-2; possible D gene TRBD1, 6 bases. Germline V lookup: CDR1 SQVTM, CDR2 ANQGSEA. Deletions cut 2 bases from V and 4 bases from J, with 14 bases between. This CDR3 has 14 residues. CDR3 coding DNA: TGCAGCGTTGAAAACCCAGGGGAGCCCTATGGCTACACCTTC. As protein: CSVENPGEPYGYTF.

The chain couples TRBV6-2 or TRBV6-3 to TRBJ2-6; D unresolved. The CDR3 has 16 residues. Between the trimmed V and J ends, which lost 2 bases and 2 bases, there was a span of 10 bases. The germline V gene has CDR1 MNHEY and CDR2 SVGEGT. The CDR3 spells CASSYGWSTGANVLTF. In nucleotides, the CDR3 is TGTGCCAGCAGTTACGGGTGGAGCACTGGGGCCAACGTCCTGACTTTC.

The rearrangement uses TRBV3-1 (or the pseudogene TRBV3-2) and TRBJ2-2; TRBD2 might be the D (5 bases). The germline V and J ends were trimmed by 0 bases and 7 bases, with 12 bases remaining between them. This CDR3 is 15 amino acids long. Germline CDR1 LGHDT, CDR2 YNNKEL (reference sequence). The CDR3 protein is CASSQDLASLGELFF. CDR3 DNA: TGTGCCAGCAGCCAAGATCTAGCCAGCCTCGGGGAGCTGTTTTTT.

V usage is TRBV7-2 and J usage is TRBJ2-5; 8 nucleotides line up with TRBD1. This CDR3 spans 17 amino acids. Germline V CDR1 and CDR2: SGHTA, FQGNSA. Trimming took 2 bases from V and 5 from J; bases not matched to a gene: 13. The CDR3 coding sequence is TGTGCCAGCAGCTTATTACCCACCCCAGGGGGCGGGGAGACCCAGTACTTC. Protein: CASSLLPTPGGGETQYF.

The chain carries TRBV6-1 and TRBJ2-5; TRBD2 matches 8 bases. The CDR3 contains 16 residues. CDR1 and CDR2 (germline): MNHNS, SASEGT. V shed 3 bases and J 3 bases; nucleotides not matched to a gene: 9. This CDR3 is CASSDLRRGEKETQYF. CDR3 coding DNA: TGTGCCAGCAGTGATCTCCGGCGGGGGGAAAAAGAGACCCAGTACTTC.

The chain couples TRBV28 to TRBJ2-1; TRBD2 aligns across 16 bases. Germline CDR1 reads MDHEN; CDR2 reads SYDVKM. V lost 4 bases and J lost 4; bases outside the gene matches: 7. The CDR3 is made up of 18 amino acids. CDR3 DNA sequence: TGTGCCAGCAGTTCCGGGACTAGCGGGAGGGCTAAATACAATGAGCAGTTCTTC. It codes for CASSSGTSGRAKYNEQFF.

The chain links TRBV6-5 to TRBJ2-7; D might be TRBD2 (6 bases). Trimming took 0 bases from V and 4 from J, leaving 10 bases between them. The CDR3 sequence is 14 residues long. The germline V gene has CDR1 MNHEY and CDR2 SVGAGI. The CDR3 DNA reads TGTGCCAGCAGTTACTCTCTCCGGGGGTACGAGCAGTACTTC. Translated, it gives CASSYSLRGYEQYF.

The sample holds a few counts of this clone. The genes are TRBV10-2 and TRBJ2-3; the D gene is possibly TRBD1 (6 bases). Germline V gene sequence: CDR1 WSHSY, CDR2 SAAADI. Trimming cost V 9 bases and J 2 bases, with 12 bases left between them. The CDR3 totals 13 residues. The CDR3 region is CASITGNTDTQYF. In DNA, the CDR3 is TGCGCCAGTATTACAGGGAACACAGATACGCAGTATTTT.

The J gene is TRBJ2-7, the V gene TRBV6-2 or TRBV6-3, with 10 bases lining up with TRBD2. From germline, CDR1 is MNHEY and CDR2 SVGEGT. The CDR3 spans 18 residues. The J segment lost 1 base and the V segment lost 2 bases, leaving 11 bases of the junction unmatched. In DNA, the CDR3 is TGTGCCAGCAGTTACGCACTAGCGGGAACTGCCCCTTCCTACGAGCAGTACTTC. Amino acid sequence: CASSYALAGTAPSYEQYF.

This chain's CDR3 is CAGERDPTLREQFF. The CDR3 coding sequence is TGTGCCGGAGAGCGGGACCCTACTCTACGAGAGCAGTTCTTC. The genes are TRBV2 and TRBJ2-1; 7 bases map to TRBD2. CDR3 size: 14 residues. The germline V gene has CDR1 SNHLY and CDR2 FYNNEI. V was clipped by 11 bases and J by 10 bases; unmatched bases: 17.

The V and J genes are TRBV3-1 (or the pseudogene TRBV3-2) and TRBJ1-1; a possible D gene is TRBD1 (6 bases). Germline CDR1 is LGHDT and CDR2 is YNNKEL (reference sequence). Trimming removed 6 bases from V and 2 bases from J, with 13 bases in between. The CDR3 has 14 amino acids. CDR3 DNA sequence: TGTGCCAGCAGGGCCGGACAGCACAACACTGAAGCTTTCTTT. Encoded protein: CASRAGQHNTEAFF.

The CDR3 is CASSLSRDRANSPLHF. The CDR3, as DNA: TGTGCCAGCAGCTTGTCCAGGGACAGGGCTAATTCACCCCTCCACTTT. The chain recombines TRBV5-6 with TRBJ1-6; the match to TRBD1 covers 9 bases. The CDR3 totals 16 residues. The junction had 5 bases not matched to a gene; V was cut back by 1 base and J by 6 bases. Germline CDR1 and CDR2: SGHDT and YYEEEE.

The rearrangement uses TRBV27 and TRBJ1-1, with 8 nucleotides matching TRBD1. The V gene end was trimmed by 4 bases and the J gene end by 3 bases; junction bases not matched to a gene: 7. The CDR3 length is 15 residues. The germline CDR1 and CDR2 sequences are MNHEY and SMNVEV (reference sequence). The CDR3 region is CASSSYGQGYTEAFF. In DNA form, the CDR3 reads TGTGCCAGCAGTTCCTACGGACAGGGCTACACTGAAGCTTTCTTT.